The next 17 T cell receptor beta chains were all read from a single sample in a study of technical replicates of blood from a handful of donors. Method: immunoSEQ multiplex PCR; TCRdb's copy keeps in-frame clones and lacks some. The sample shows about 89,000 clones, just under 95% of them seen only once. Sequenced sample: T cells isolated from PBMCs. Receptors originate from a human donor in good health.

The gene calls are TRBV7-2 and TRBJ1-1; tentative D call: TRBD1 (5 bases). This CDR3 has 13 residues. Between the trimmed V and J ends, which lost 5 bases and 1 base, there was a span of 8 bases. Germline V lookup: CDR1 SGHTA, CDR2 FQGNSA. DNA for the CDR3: TGTGCCAGCAGCCTAGACAGGAACACTGAAGCTTTCTTT. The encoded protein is CASSLDRNTEAFF.

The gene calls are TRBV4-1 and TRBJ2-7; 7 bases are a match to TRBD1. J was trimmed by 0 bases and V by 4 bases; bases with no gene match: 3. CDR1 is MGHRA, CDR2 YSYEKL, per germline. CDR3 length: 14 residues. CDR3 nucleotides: TGCGCCAGCAGCCCGGGACAGTTCTCCTACGAGCAGTACTTC. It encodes CASSPGQFSYEQYF.

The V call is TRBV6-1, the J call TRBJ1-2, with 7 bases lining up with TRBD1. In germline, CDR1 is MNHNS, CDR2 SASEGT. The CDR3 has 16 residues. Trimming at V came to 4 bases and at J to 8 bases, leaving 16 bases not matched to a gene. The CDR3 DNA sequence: TGTGCCAGCAGTGTTTCGATTCAGGACAGGTTGGACGGCTACACCTTC. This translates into CASSVSIQDRLDGYTF.

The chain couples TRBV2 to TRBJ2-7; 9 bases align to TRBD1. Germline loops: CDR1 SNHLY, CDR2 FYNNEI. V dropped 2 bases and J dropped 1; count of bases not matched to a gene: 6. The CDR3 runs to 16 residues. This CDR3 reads CASSELGQGHSYEQYF. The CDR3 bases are TGTGCCAGCAGTGAATTGGGACAGGGACATTCCTACGAGCAGTACTTC.

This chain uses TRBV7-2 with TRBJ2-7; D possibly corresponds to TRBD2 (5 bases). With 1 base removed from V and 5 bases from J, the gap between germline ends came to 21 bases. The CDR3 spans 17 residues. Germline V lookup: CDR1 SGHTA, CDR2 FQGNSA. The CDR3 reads CASSLGGSSTRSDEQYF. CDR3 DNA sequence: TGTGCCAGCAGCTTAGGGGGATCTAGCACACGGTCCGACGAGCAGTACTTC. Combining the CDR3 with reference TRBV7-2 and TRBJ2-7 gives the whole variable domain GAGVSQSPSNKVTEKGKDVELRCDPISGHTALYWYRQSLGQGLEFLIYFQGNSAPDKSGLPSDRFSAERTGGSVSTLTIQRTQQEDSAVYLCASSLGGSSTRSDEQYFGPGTRLTVT.

CDR3 nucleotides: TGTGCCAGCAGCGTCCCTGGGAGTGAGCAGTTCTTC. It codes for CASSVPGSEQFF. The chain links TRBV9 to TRBJ2-1, with D possibly matching TRBD2 (5 bases). Germline V gene data show CDR1 as SGDLS and CDR2 as YYNGEE. V gave up 2 bases and J gave up 9 bases, with 9 bases separating them. The CDR3 has 12 residues. The full variable domain, its missing parts supplied by reference TRBV9 and TRBJ2-1, is DSGVTQTPKHLITATGQRVTLRCSPRSGDLSVYWYQQSLDQGLQFLIQYYNGEERAKGNILERFSAQQFPDLHSELNLSSLELGDSALYFCASSVPGSEQFFGPGTRLTVL.

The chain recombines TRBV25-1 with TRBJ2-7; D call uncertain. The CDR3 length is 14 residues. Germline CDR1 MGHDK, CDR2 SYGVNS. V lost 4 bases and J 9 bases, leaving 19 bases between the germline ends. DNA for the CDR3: TGTGCCAGCAGTGGTTTAGTCCCCCACGTCGCGCAGTACTTC. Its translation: CASSGLVPHVAQYF.

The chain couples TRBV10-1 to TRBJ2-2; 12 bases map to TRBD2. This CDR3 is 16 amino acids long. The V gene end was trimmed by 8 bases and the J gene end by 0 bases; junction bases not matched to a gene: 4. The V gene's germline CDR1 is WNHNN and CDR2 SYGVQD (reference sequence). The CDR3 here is CASSGLAGTNTGELFF. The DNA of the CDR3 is TGCGCCAGCTCTGGACTAGCGGGAACGAACACCGGGGAGCTGTTTTTT.

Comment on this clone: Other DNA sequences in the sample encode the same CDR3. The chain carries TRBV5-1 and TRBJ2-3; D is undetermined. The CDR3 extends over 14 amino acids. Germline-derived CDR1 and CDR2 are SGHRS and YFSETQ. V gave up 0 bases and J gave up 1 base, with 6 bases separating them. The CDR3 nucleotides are TGCGCCAGCAGCTTGGCCCAGGGCACAGATACGCAGTATTTT. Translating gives CASSLAQGTDTQYF. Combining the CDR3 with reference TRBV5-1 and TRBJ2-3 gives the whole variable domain KAGVTQTPRYLIKTRGQQVTLSCSPISGHRSVSWYQQTPGQGLQFLFEYFSETQRNKGNFPGRFSGRQFSNSRSEMNVSTLELGDSALYLCASSLAQGTDTQYFGPGTRLTVL.

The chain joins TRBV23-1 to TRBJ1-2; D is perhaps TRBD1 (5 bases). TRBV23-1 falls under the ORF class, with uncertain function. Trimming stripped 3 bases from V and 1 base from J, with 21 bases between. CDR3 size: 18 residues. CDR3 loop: CASSHTGRSGGVNYGYTF. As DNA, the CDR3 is TGCGCCAGCAGTCATACGGGGAGGTCGGGGGGGGTTAACTATGGCTACACCTTC.

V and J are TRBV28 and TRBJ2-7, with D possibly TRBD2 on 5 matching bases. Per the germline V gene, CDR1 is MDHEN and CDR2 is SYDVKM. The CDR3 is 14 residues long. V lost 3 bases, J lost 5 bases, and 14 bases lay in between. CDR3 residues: CASSLDSPVHEQYF. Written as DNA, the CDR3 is TGTGCCAGCAGTTTGGACTCTCCGGTCCACGAGCAGTACTTC. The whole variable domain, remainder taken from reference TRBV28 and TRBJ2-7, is DVKVTQSSRYLVKRTGEKVFLECVQDMDHENMFWYRQDPGLGLRLIYFSYDVKMKEKGDIPEGYSVSREKKERFSLILESASTNQTSMYLCASSLDSPVHEQYFGPGTRLTVT.

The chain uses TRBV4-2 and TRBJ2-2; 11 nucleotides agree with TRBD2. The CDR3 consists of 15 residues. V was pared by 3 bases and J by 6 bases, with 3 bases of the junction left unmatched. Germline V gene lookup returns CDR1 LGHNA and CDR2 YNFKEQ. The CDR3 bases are TGTGCCAGCAGCCAGGAACTAGCGGGAGCCGGGGAGCTGTTTTTT. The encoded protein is CASSQELAGAGELFF.

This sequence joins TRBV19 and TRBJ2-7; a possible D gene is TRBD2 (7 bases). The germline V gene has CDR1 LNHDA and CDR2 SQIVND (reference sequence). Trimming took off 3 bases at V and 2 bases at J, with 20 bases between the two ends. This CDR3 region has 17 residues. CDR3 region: CASSILYRDYITYEQYF. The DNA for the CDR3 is TGTGCCAGTAGTATTCTTTACAGGGACTATATCACCTACGAGCAGTACTTC.

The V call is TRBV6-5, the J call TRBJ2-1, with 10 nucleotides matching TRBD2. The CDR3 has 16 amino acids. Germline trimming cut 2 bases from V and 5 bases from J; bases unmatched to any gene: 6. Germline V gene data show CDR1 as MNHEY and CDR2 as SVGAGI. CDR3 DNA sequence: TGTGCCAGCAGTTACAGCTTAACTAGCGGGGACAATGAGCAGTTCTTC. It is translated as CASSYSLTSGDNEQFF.

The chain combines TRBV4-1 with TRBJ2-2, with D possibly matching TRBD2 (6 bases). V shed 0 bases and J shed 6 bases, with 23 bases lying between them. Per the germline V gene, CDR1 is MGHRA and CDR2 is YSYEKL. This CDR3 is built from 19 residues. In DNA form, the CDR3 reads TGCGCCAGCAGCCAAGACGGCCGGGCGGGGACGGTACAACCCGGGGAGCTGTTTTTT. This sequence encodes CASSQDGRAGTVQPGELFF.

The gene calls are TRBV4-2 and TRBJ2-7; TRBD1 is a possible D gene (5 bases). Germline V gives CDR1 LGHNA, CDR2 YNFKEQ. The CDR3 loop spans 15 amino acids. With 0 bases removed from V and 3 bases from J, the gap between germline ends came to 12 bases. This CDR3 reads CASSQERQGIYEQYF. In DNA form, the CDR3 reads TGTGCCAGCAGCCAAGAGCGGCAGGGAATCTACGAGCAGTACTTC.

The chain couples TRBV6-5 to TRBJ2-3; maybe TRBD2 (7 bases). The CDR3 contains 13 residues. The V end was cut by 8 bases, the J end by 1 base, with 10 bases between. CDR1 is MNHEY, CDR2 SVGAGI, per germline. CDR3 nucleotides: TGTGCCAGCGGGCGGGGGCGCACAGATACGCAGTATTTT. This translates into CASGRGRTDTQYF.